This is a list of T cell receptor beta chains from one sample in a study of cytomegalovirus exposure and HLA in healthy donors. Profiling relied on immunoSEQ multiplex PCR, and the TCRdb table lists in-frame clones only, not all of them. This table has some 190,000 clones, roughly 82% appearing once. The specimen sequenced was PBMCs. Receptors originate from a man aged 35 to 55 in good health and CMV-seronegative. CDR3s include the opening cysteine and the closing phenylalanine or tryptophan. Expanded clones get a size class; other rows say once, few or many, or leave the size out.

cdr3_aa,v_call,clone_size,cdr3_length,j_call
CASSQGGGAGHNEQFF,TRBV4-1,NA,16,TRBJ2-1
CATSRERRMNTEAFF,TRBV15,NA,15,TRBJ1-1
CASRISGLPISYTDTQYF,TRBV28,NA,18,TRBJ2-3
CASSLYGGNTEAFF,TRBV14,NA,14,TRBJ1-1
CASSLAGAKVAFF,TRBV28,NA,13,TRBJ1-1
CASSLNPSGTLGEQYF,TRBV7-3,NA,16,TRBJ2-7
CASSPPDRGLNTIYF,TRBV18,NA,15,TRBJ1-3
CAWKRQGRNNQPQHF,TRBV30,NA,15,TRBJ1-5
CASNPTGKNSPLHF,TRBV9,NA,14,TRBJ1-6
CASTRQSSTNEKLFF,TRBV2,NA,15,TRBJ1-4
CASSLILSRSARRSEQYF,TRBV7-8,NA,18,TRBJ2-7
CASSPRLAGGSYNEQFF,TRBV7-2,NA,17,TRBJ2-1
CASSPSRGRNQPQHF,TRBV18,NA,15,TRBJ1-5
CASSQVGQGNTEAFF,TRBV4-3,NA,15,TRBJ1-1
CASSLPAGRETQYF,TRBV28,once,14,TRBJ2-5
CASSQERGTTNSPLHF,TRBV4-3,NA,16,TRBJ1-6
CAWSVNAGRDEQYF,TRBV30,NA,14,TRBJ2-7
CASDQGVGQYF,TRBV28,NA,11,TRBJ2-7
CASSTDRGNVLTF,TRBV5-4,NA,13,TRBJ2-6
CASRSGSQETQYF,TRBV6-6,NA,13,TRBJ2-5
CASRGGQGGTEAFF,TRBV2,NA,14,TRBJ1-1
CASSLRGGASYEQYF,TRBV11-3,NA,15,TRBJ2-7
CAISESAGNNSPLHF,TRBV10-3,NA,15,TRBJ1-6
CASSILAGTNEQFF,TRBV19,NA,14,TRBJ2-1
CASSVELGAPNEQFF,TRBV9,NA,15,TRBJ2-1
CASSGQGGYTEAFF,TRBV7-6,NA,14,TRBJ1-1
CASSEESGDGYTF,TRBV6-1,NA,13,TRBJ1-2
CASSPGRGTNEKLFF,TRBV5-1,once,15,TRBJ1-4
CASSSGARELF,TRBV28,NA,11,TRBJ1-4